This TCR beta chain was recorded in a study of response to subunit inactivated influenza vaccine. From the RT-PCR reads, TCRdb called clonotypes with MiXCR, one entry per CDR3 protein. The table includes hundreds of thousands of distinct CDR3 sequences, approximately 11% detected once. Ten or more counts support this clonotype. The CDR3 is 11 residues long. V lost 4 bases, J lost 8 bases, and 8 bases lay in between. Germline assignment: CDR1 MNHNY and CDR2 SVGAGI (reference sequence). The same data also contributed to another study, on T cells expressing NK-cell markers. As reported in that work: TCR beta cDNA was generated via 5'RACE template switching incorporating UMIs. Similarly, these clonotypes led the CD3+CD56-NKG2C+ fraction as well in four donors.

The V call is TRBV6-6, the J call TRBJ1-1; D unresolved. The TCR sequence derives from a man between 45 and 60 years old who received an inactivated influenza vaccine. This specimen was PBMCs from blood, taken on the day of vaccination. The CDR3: CASSSGREAFF. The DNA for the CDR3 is TGTGCCAGCAGTTCCGGGAGGGAAGCTTTCTTT.